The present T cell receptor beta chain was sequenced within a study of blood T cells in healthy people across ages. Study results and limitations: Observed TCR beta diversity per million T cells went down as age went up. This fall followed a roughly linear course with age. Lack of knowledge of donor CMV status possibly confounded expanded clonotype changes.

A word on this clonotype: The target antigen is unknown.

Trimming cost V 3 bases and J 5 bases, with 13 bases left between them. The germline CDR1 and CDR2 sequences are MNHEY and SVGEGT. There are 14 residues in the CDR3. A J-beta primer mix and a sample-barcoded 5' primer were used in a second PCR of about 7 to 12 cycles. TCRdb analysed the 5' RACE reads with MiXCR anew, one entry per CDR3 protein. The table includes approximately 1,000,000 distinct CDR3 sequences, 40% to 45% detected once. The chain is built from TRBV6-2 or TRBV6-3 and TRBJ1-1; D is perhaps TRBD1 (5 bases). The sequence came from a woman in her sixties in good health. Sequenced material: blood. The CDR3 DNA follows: TGTGCCAGCAGTTATTCGACAGCGGGTACTGAAGCTTTCTTT. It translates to CASSYSTAGTEAFF.